This T cell receptor (beta chain) was recovered during a study of CD8+CD57+ T cells in acquired aplastic anemia. Many counts were recorded for this clonotype. The use of genomic DNA as template underpinned the TCR beta VDJ and CDR3 profiling. MiXCR, applied by TCRdb to the reads, yields one record per CDR3 protein. The sample shows 200,000 to 250,000 distinct CDR3 sequences, 55% to 65% of them seen only once. Those patients picked for sequencing had displayed CD8+CD57+ cell expansion on flow cytometry. No therapy was given to patients before blood sampling. The CDR3 runs 16 residues. The V gene lost 6 bases and the J gene lost 1 base, with 15 bases spanning the gap. CDR1 is LNHDA and CDR2 is SQIVND in the germline V gene (reference sequence).

The gene calls are TRBV19 and TRBJ2-2, with D perhaps matching TRBD2 (6 bases). The sequenced material came from sorted CD4+, CD8+, or CD8+CD57+ T cells (not recorded which) from PBMCs. The clonotype comes from a human donor with aplastic anemia. The CDR3 DNA sequence: TGTGCCAGTAGACCCGGGGGACGGAGGAACACCGGGGAGCTGTTTTTT. Translating gives CASRPGGRRNTGELFF.